The rows below give T cell receptor beta chains drawn from one sample of a study of blood T cell repertoires in COVID-19. Using immunoSEQ multiplex PCR, the repertoire was profiled, and TCRdb retains in-frame clones only, with some absent. The data hold under 350,000 clones, with more than 85% observed a single time. Sequencing was carried out using peripheral blood. The receptors shown here come from a man aged 40-49 years with acute or convalescent COVID-19. Both conserved end residues are part of each CDR3. D genes are given only for firm matches. Size tells how often a clone was seen (once, few, many) or the class of an expanded clone, and some rows leave it out.

V: TRBV10-3
size: .
D: .
J: TRBJ1-2
CDR3: CAISERGGGGSYGYTF
DNA: TGTGCCATCAGTGAGAGGGGTGGTGGAGGGAGCTATGGCTACACCTTC

V: TRBV2
size: .
D: .
J: TRBJ1-4
CDR3: CASRERQMDEKLFF
DNA: TGTGCCAGTCGTGAGAGGCAGATGGATGAAAAACTGTTTTTT

V: TRBV5-1
size: .
D: .
J: TRBJ2-1
CDR3: CASSLGQGRNEQFF
DNA: TGCGCCAGCAGCTTGGGCCAGGGGCGCAATGAGCAGTTCTTC

V: TRBV3-1/TRBV3-2
size: .
D: TRBD1
J: TRBJ1-2
CDR3: CASSQGTGVVYGYTF
DNA: TGTGCCAGCAGCCAAGGGACAGGGGTCGTCTATGGCTACACCTTC

V: TRBV19
size: .
D: TRBD2
J: TRBJ2-1
CDR3: CASSQGLAGVYEQFF
DNA: TGTGCCAGTAGTCAAGGACTAGCGGGGGTTTATGAGCAGTTCTTC

V: TRBV29-1
size: .
D: TRBD1
J: TRBJ1-2
CDR3: CSARQGDHTF
DNA: TGCAGCGCGAGACAGGGTGATCACACCTTC

V: TRBV2
size: .
D: TRBD1
J: TRBJ1-4
CDR3: CASRDRTGVEKLFF
DNA: TGTGCCAGCAGGGACAGGACAGGAGTTGAAAAACTGTTTTTT

V: TRBV19
size: .
D: .
J: TRBJ2-4
CDR3: CASSIYPEVIQYF
DNA: TGTGCCAGTAGTATATACCCAGAGGTCATTCAGTACTTC

V: TRBV19
size: .
D: .
J: TRBJ1-5
CDR3: CATSTTREGQPQHF
DNA: TGTGCCACTTCGACAACTAGGGAGGGTCAGCCCCAGCATTTT

V: TRBV5-1
size: once
D: .
J: TRBJ1-4
CDR3: CASSPSQGANEKLFF
DNA: TGCGCCAGCAGCCCCTCACAGGGAGCTAATGAAAAACTGTTTTTT

V: TRBV2
size: .
D: TRBD1
J: TRBJ2-7
CDR3: CASRVDRGPEQYF
DNA: TGTGCCAGCAGAGTGGACAGGGGTCCCGAGCAGTACTTC

V: TRBV12-3/TRBV12-4
size: .
D: .
J: TRBJ1-1
CDR3: CASSFEVGTEAFF
DNA: TGTGCCAGCAGTTTTGAGGTGGGCACTGAAGCTTTCTTT

V: TRBV29-1
size: once
D: TRBD1
J: TRBJ1-1
CDR3: CSVEAGTGNTEAFF
DNA: TGCAGCGTTGAAGCAGGGACAGGGAACACTGAAGCTTTCTTT

V: TRBV6-1
size: .
D: TRBD2
J: TRBJ2-1
CDR3: CASSEVSGGAKKNEQFF
DNA: TGTGCCAGCAGTGAAGTTAGCGGGGGGGCCAAGAAGAATGAGCAGTTCTTC

V: TRBV5-6
size: few
D: .
J: TRBJ1-1
CDR3: CASSRTDRPFGAEAFF
DNA: TGTGCCAGCAGCCGCACCGACAGGCCCTTTGGAGCTGAAGCTTTCTTT

V: TRBV30
size: .
D: TRBD1
J: TRBJ2-2
CDR3: CAWRGQGATGELFF
DNA: TGTGCCTGGAGGGGACAGGGGGCGACCGGGGAGCTGTTTTTT

V: TRBV19
size: .
D: .
J: TRBJ1-1
CDR3: CASNFDRLNTEAFF
DNA: TGTGCCAGTAACTTCGACAGGTTGAACACTGAAGCTTTCTTT

V: TRBV3-1/TRBV3-2
size: .
D: .
J: TRBJ1-6
CDR3: CASSQEAGPLHF
DNA: TGTGCCAGCAGCCAAGAAGCCGGACCCCTCCACTTT

V: TRBV6-5
size: .
D: TRBD1
J: TRBJ1-1
CDR3: CASSLSGTGGRIKAFF
DNA: TGTGCCAGCAGTTTATCCGGGACAGGGGGTAGGATAAAAGCTTTCTTT

V: TRBV2
size: .
D: .
J: TRBJ1-2
CDR3: CASAPGNNYGYTF
DNA: TGTGCCAGCGCCCCAGGGAACAACTATGGCTACACCTTC

V: TRBV5-1
size: .
D: TRBD1
J: TRBJ1-1
CDR3: CASSLEPGGSNTEAFF
DNA: TGCGCCAGCAGCTTGGAGCCAGGGGGTTCGAACACTGAAGCTTTCTTT

V: TRBV28
size: .
D: .
J: TRBJ2-7
CDR3: CASSLPPRQTSYEQYF
DNA: TGTGCCAGCAGTCTCCCCCCGAGACAAACATCCTACGAGCAGTACTTC

V: TRBV6-5
size: .
D: .
J: TRBJ2-7
CDR3: CASSYETGPYEQYF
DNA: TGTGCCAGCAGTTACGAGACAGGACCCTACGAGCAGTACTTC

V: TRBV19
size: .
D: TRBD1
J: TRBJ1-5
CDR3: CASSFLTGGLNQPQHF
DNA: TGTGCCAGTAGTTTTTTAACAGGGGGTTTGAATCAGCCCCAGCATTTT

V: TRBV28
size: .
D: .
J: TRBJ2-2
CDR3: CASSLNSLSGELFF
DNA: TGTGCCAGCAGTTTGAATAGCCTCTCCGGGGAGCTGTTTTTT

V: TRBV7-6
size: once
D: .
J: TRBJ1-1
CDR3: CASSLDRGNTEAFF
DNA: TGTGCCAGCAGCCTCGACAGAGGGAACACTGAAGCTTTCTTT

V: TRBV3-1/TRBV3-2
size: .
D: .
J: TRBJ2-7
CDR3: CASSQFTGPYEQYF
DNA: TGTGCCAGCAGCCAATTCACAGGGCCCTACGAGCAGTACTTC

V: TRBV2
size: .
D: TRBD1
J: TRBJ1-2
CDR3: CANLRDSNYGYTF
DNA: TGTGCCAACCTCCGGGACAGTAACTATGGCTACACCTTC

V: TRBV11-2
size: .
D: .
J: TRBJ2-4
CDR3: CASSLRGHSEYF
DNA: TGTGCCAGCAGCTTACGAGGACACTCTGAGTACTTC

V: TRBV29-1
size: .
D: .
J: TRBJ2-1
CDR3: CSVRGGSYNEQFF
DNA: TGCAGCGTGCGGGGCGGCTCCTACAATGAGCAGTTCTTC

V: TRBV19
size: .
D: TRBD1
J: TRBJ1-2
CDR3: CAIGQGEHGYTF
DNA: TGTGCCATCGGACAGGGGGAACATGGCTACACCTTC

V: TRBV10-3
size: .
D: .
J: TRBJ1-5
CDR3: CAISESGGSNQPQHF
DNA: TGTGCCATCAGTGAGTCAGGGGGAAGCAATCAGCCCCAGCATTTT

V: TRBV6-5
size: .
D: .
J: TRBJ1-5
CDR3: CASSYDSAPNQPQHF
DNA: TGTGCCAGCAGTTACGACAGTGCCCCCAATCAGCCCCAGCATTTT

V: TRBV6-5
size: .
D: TRBD1
J: TRBJ1-2
CDR3: CASSAEGAGGYTF
DNA: TGTGCCAGCAGCGCTGAGGGGGCAGGTGGCTACACCTTC

V: TRBV6-2/TRBV6-3
size: few
D: TRBD1
J: TRBJ2-7
CDR3: CASSRLGQGAYEQYF
DNA: TGTGCCAGCAGCCGGCTCGGACAGGGGGCTTACGAGCAGTACTTC

V: TRBV15
size: .
D: .
J: TRBJ2-3
CDR3: CATYSPLALTDTQYF
DNA: TGTGCCACCTATTCCCCACTAGCTCTCACAGATACGCAGTATTTT

V: TRBV6-1
size: .
D: .
J: TRBJ2-3
CDR3: CASSEALAVGGTQYF
DNA: TGTGCCAGCAGTGAAGCCTTAGCGGTCGGGGGTACGCAGTATTTT

V: TRBV2
size: .
D: .
J: TRBJ1-1
CDR3: CASTIAITEAFF
DNA: TGTGCCAGCACTATAGCGATCACTGAAGCTTTCTTT

V: TRBV7-2
size: .
D: .
J: TRBJ1-1
CDR3: CASSLGGSLGLEAFF
DNA: TGTGCCAGCAGCTTAGGTGGGTCTCTCGGACTCGAAGCTTTCTTT

V: TRBV7-8
size: .
D: .
J: TRBJ1-2
CDR3: CASSPNPVRYGYTF
DNA: TGTGCCAGCAGCCCCAACCCGGTTCGATATGGCTACACCTTC

V: TRBV7-8
size: .
D: TRBD1
J: TRBJ1-2
CDR3: CASSSVRTGRNYGYTF
DNA: TGTGCCAGCAGCTCAGTCCGGACAGGACGAAACTATGGCTACACCTTC

V: TRBV21-1
size: .
D: .
J: TRBJ1-5
CDR3: CASSKFNLGQGCQPQHF
DNA: TGTGCCAGCAGCAAATTTAATCTGGGACAGGGATGTCAGCCCCAGCATTTT

V: TRBV11-2
size: .
D: .
J: TRBJ2-7
CDR3: CASSPTGWEQYF
DNA: TGTGCCAGCAGCCCAACAGGGTGGGAGCAGTACTTC

V: TRBV12-5
size: few
D: TRBD1
J: TRBJ2-3
CDR3: CASGLGQGPDTQYF
DNA: TGTGCTAGTGGTTTAGGACAGGGACCAGATACGCAGTATTTT

V: TRBV12-5
size: once
D: .
J: TRBJ1-3
CDR3: CATSDLPGNTIYF
DNA: TGTGCTACTAGCGACTTACCTGGAAACACCATATATTTT

V: TRBV10-2
size: .
D: TRBD2
J: TRBJ2-1
CDR3: CASTQRGGNNEQFF
DNA: TGCGCCAGCACTCAGCGGGGGGGAAACAATGAGCAGTTCTTC

V: TRBV5-1
size: .
D: TRBD1
J: TRBJ1-2
CDR3: CASSSRTGLGYTF
DNA: TGCGCCAGCAGCTCCCGGACAGGCCTTGGCTACACCTTC

V: TRBV3-1/TRBV3-2
size: few
D: TRBD2
J: TRBJ2-2
CDR3: CASSPGRGGTGELFF
DNA: TGTGCCAGCAGCCCCGGGCGGGGGGGCACCGGGGAGCTGTTTTTT

V: TRBV3-1/TRBV3-2
size: .
D: TRBD1
J: TRBJ1-4
CDR3: CASSQDWTGVWEKLFF
DNA: TGTGCCAGCAGCCAAGATTGGACAGGGGTATGGGAAAAACTGTTTTTT

V: TRBV4-2
size: once
D: .
J: TRBJ2-1
CDR3: CASSQDFGTGFGNEQFF
DNA: TGTGCCAGCAGCCAAGATTTCGGAACAGGGTTTGGGAATGAGCAGTTCTTC

V: TRBV7-2
size: .
D: .
J: TRBJ2-7
CDR3: CASSLTLQTYEQYF
DNA: TGTGCCAGCAGCTTAACTCTACAGACCTACGAGCAGTACTTC

V: TRBV27
size: .
D: .
J: TRBJ2-5
CDR3: CASGGGGQETQYF
DNA: TGTGCCAGCGGAGGGGGCGGGCAAGAGACCCAGTACTTC

V: TRBV2
size: .
D: TRBD1
J: TRBJ1-6
CDR3: CASSGTGDSSPLHF
DNA: TGTGCCAGCAGTGGGACAGGGGATAGTTCACCCCTCCACTTT

V: TRBV10-1
size: .
D: .
J: TRBJ1-2
CDR3: CASSGNRTWHKESGYTF
DNA: TGCGCCAGCAGCGGGAACAGAACCTGGCACAAAGAAAGTGGCTACACCTTC